A selection of T cell receptor beta chains follows, all from one sample in a study of T-cell reconstitution after alpha-beta-depleted transplantation in children. Each CDR3 protein gets one entry after TCRdb re-called the PCR reads with MiXCR. The sample contains some 300,000 distinct CDR3 sequences, roughly a tenth of which appear only once. This sample comprised PBMCs, obtained before TCRalphabeta/CD19-depleted stem cell transplant. The receptors originated from a boy in the first two years of life with acute myeloid leukemia, due to receive a stem cell transplant. Each CDR3 is given with its conserved first and last residue. Fields, in order: J gene, clone size, V gene, D gene, CDR3 protein, CDR3 DNA. A D gene is named only where the DNA matches it firmly. The listing skips clone size in some rows; elsewhere it reads once, few, many or a size class.

TRBJ2-3	NA	TRBV12-3/TRBV12-4	TRBD2	CASSSLSGGGDTQYF	TGTGCCAGCAGTTCCCTTTCGGGGGGGGGGGATACGCAGTATTTT
TRBJ2-7	NA	TRBV4-2	NA	CASSQESPTSHSYEQYF	TGTGCCAGCAGCCAAGAATCCCCGACGTCCCACTCCTACGAGCAGTACTTC
TRBJ2-7	many	TRBV28	TRBD2	CASSFLFGRESYEQYF	TGTGCCAGCAGTTTCCTTTTCGGGAGGGAATCCTACGAGCAGTACTTC
TRBJ2-1	many	TRBV10-3	TRBD2	CATGTGTSPFNEQFF	TGTGCCACCGGTACCGGGACTAGTCCTTTCAATGAGCAGTTCTTC
TRBJ2-5	many	TRBV7-8	TRBD1	CASSPPTGGGETQYF	TGTGCCAGCAGCCCCCCGACAGGGGGGGGAGAGACCCAGTACTTC
TRBJ2-1	NA	TRBV28	TRBD1	CASSGGTGVYNEQFF	TGTGCCAGCAGTGGGGGGACAGGGGTTTACAATGAGCAGTTCTTC
TRBJ2-5	many	TRBV5-1	NA	CASSLVAGVGEETQYF	TGCGCCAGCAGCTTGGTGGCAGGGGTCGGGGAGGAGACCCAGTACTTC
TRBJ2-3	many	TRBV4-3	NA	CASSQERPRYTYDTQYF	TGCGCCAGCAGCCAAGAAAGGCCTCGCTACACCTATGATACGCAGTATTTT
TRBJ2-1	NA	TRBV7-1	NA	CASSSPGSRSYNEQFF	TGTGCCAGCAGCTCCCCCGGGTCCCGCTCCTACAATGAGCAGTTCTTC
TRBJ2-7	few	TRBV10-3	NA	CAISVVRASYEQYF	TGTGCCATCAGTGTTGTTAGGGCCTCCTACGAGCAGTACTTC
TRBJ2-7	few	TRBV5-6	NA	CASSLATGYYEQYF	TGTGCCAGCAGCTTAGCGACAGGTTACTACGAGCAGTACTTC
TRBJ1-5	many	TRBV12-3/TRBV12-4	TRBD1	CASSLDRGYQPQHF	TGTGCCAGCAGCCTTGACAGGGGGTATCAGCCCCAGCATTTT
TRBJ2-1	many	TRBV12-3/TRBV12-4	TRBD2	CASKLAGDNEQFF	TGTGCCAGCAAACTAGCGGGGGACAATGAGCAGTTCTTC
TRBJ1-2	many	TRBV28	TRBD1	CAVRGAGGYTF	TGTGCAGTCAGGGGGGCAGGTGGCTACACCTTC
TRBJ2-1	few	TRBV19	TRBD2	CASMGGLAVSSGEQFF	TGTGCCAGTATGGGAGGACTAGCGGTCTCCAGCGGTGAGCAGTTCTTC
TRBJ2-7	few	TRBV3-1	TRBD1	CACSQDQTWTGGIHEQYF	TGTGCCTGCAGCCAAGACCAGACCTGGACAGGGGGCATCCACGAGCAGTACTTC
TRBJ1-3	many	TRBV7-6	NA	CASSLEGGFLGNTIYF	TGTGCCAGCAGCTTAGAGGGGGGCTTCCTTGGAAACACCATATATTTT
TRBJ1-1	many	TRBV14	NA	CASSRQLVDTEAFF	TGTGCCAGCAGCCGACAGCTAGTGGACACTGAAGCTTTCTTT
TRBJ1-1	many	TRBV6-5	NA	CASSYQPVLGLNTEAFF	TGTGCCAGCAGTTACCAACCCGTGCTAGGTCTGAACACTGAAGCTTTCTTT
TRBJ2-5	many	TRBV12-3/TRBV12-4	NA	CASSLYGSIEETQYF	TGTGCCAGCAGTTTATACGGGAGCATAGAAGAGACCCAGTACTTC
TRBJ2-2	many	TRBV13	TRBD1	CASSNLGQPPNTGELFF	TGTGCCAGCAGCAACCTGGGACAGCCCCCGAACACCGGGGAGCTGTTTTTT
TRBJ2-7	many	TRBV7-9	NA	CASSSQELKQYF	TGTGCCAGCAGCTCACAGGAACTCAAGCAGTACTTC